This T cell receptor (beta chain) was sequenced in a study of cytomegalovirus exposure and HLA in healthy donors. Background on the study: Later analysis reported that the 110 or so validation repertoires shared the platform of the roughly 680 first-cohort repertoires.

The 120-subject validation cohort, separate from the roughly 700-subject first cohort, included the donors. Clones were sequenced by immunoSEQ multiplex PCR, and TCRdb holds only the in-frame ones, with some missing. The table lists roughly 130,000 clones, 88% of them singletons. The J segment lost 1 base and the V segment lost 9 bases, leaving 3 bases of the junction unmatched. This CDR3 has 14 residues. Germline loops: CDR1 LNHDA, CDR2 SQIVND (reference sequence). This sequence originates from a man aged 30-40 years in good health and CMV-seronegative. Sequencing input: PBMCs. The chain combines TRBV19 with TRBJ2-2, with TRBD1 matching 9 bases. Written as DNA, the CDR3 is TGTGCCAGCGCGGGACAGGGGAACACCGGGGAGCTGTTTTTT. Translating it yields CASAGQGNTGELFF.